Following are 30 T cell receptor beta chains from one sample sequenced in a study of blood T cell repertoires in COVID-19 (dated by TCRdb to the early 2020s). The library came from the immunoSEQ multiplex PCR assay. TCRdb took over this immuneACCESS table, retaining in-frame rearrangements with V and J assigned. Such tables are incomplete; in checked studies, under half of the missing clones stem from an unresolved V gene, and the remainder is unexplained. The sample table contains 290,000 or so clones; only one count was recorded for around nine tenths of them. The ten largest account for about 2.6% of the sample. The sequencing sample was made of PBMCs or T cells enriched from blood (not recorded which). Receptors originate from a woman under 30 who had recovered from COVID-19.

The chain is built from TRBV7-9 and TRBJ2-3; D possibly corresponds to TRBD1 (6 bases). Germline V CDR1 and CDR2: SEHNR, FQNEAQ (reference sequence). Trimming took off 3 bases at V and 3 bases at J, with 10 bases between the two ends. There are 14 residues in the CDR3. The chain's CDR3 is CASSFGQRTDTQYF. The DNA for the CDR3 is TGTGCCAGCAGCTTCGGACAGAGGACAGATACGCAGTATTTT. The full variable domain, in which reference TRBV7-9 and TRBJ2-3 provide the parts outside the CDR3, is DTGVSQNPRHKITKRGQNVTFRCDPISEHNRLYWYRQTLGQGPEFLTYFQNEAQLEKSRLLSDRFSAERPKGSFSTLEIQRTEQGDSAMYLCASSFGQRTDTQYFGPGTRLTVL.

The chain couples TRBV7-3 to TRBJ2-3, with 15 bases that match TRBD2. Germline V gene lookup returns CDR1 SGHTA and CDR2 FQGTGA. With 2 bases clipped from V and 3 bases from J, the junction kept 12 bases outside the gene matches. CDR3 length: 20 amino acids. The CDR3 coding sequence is TGTGCCAGCAGCTTATTAGGACTAGCGGGAGGGGGGAGAAGGACAGATACGCAGTATTTT. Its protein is CASSLLGLAGGGRRTDTQYF.

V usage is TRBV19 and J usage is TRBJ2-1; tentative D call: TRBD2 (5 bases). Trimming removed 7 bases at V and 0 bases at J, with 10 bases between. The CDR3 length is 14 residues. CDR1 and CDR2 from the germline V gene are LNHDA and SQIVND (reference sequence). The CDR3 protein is CASNRGLSYNEQFF. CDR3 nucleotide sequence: TGTGCCAGTAACCGAGGGCTCTCCTACAATGAGCAGTTCTTC.

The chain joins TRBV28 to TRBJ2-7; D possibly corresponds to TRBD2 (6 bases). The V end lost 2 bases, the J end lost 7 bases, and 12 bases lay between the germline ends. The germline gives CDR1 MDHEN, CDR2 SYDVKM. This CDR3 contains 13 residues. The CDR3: CASSLDSAGEQYF. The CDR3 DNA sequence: TGTGCCAGCAGTTTAGACTCCGCGGGGGAGCAGTACTTC.

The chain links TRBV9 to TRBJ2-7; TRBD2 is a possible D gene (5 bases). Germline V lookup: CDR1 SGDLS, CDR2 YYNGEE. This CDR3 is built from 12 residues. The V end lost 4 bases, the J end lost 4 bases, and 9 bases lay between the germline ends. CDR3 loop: CASSPEGYEQYF. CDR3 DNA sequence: TGTGCCAGCAGCCCAGAGGGATACGAGCAGTACTTC.

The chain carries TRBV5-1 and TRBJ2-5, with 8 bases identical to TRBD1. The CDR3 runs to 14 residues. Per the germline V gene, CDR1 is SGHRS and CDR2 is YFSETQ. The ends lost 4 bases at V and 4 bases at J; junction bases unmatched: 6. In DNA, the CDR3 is TGCGCCAGCAGCAGGGACAGGACGGGAGAGACCCAGTACTTC. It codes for CASSRDRTGETQYF.

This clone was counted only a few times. The CDR3 coding sequence is TGTGCCAGCAGGAACAGTCCCGGGACAGGCGAAAAACTGTTTTTT. It translates to CASRNSPGTGEKLFF. This chain links TRBV5-4 with TRBJ1-4, with 8 bases fitting TRBD1. In germline, CDR1 is SGHNT, CDR2 YYREEE (reference sequence). J was trimmed by 8 bases and V by 5 bases; bases with no gene match: 11. The length of the CDR3 is 15 residues.

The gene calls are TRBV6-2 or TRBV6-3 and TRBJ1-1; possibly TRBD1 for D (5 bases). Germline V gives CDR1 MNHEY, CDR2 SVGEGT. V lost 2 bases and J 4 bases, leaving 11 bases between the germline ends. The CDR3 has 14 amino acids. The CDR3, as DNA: TGTGCCAGCAGTTACCGGGGGGAAGTCACTGAAGCTTTCTTT. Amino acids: CASSYRGEVTEAFF.

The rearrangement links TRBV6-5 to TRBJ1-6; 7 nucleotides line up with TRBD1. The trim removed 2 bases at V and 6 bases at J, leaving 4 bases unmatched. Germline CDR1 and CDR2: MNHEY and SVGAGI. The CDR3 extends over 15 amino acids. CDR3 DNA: TGTGCCAGCAGTTACCGGGGACAGTCTAATTCACCCCTCCACTTT. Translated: CASSYRGQSNSPLHF.

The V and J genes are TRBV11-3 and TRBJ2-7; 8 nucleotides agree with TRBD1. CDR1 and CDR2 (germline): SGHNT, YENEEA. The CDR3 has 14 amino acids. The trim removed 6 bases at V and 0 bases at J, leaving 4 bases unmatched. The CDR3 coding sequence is TGTGCCAGCAGGGGACAGGCGGCCTCCTACGAGCAGTACTTC. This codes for CASRGQAASYEQYF.

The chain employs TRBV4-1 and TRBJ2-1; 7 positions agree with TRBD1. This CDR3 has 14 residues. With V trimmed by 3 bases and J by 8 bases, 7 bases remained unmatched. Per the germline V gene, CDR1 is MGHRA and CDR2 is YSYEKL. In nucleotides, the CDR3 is TGCGCCAGCAGCCAGAACAGGGGTGGGGATGAGCAGTTCTTC. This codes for CASSQNRGGDEQFF.

CDR3 in DNA: TGTGCCAGTAGTCGACGACAGGGATTTGTCAAAAACATTCAGTACTTC. As protein: CASSRRQGFVKNIQYF. This chain links TRBV19 with TRBJ2-4, with 7 bases that match TRBD1. This CDR3 has 16 amino acids. V trimming: 5 bases; J trimming: 3 bases; junction bases outside the gene matches: 10. Per the germline V gene, CDR1 is LNHDA and CDR2 is SQIVND (reference sequence).

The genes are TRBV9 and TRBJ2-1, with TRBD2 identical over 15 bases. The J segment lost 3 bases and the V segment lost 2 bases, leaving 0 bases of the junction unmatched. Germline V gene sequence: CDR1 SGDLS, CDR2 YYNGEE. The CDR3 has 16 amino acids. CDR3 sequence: CASSVGLAGGYNEQFF. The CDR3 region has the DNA TGTGCCAGCAGCGTGGGACTAGCGGGAGGCTACAATGAGCAGTTCTTC.

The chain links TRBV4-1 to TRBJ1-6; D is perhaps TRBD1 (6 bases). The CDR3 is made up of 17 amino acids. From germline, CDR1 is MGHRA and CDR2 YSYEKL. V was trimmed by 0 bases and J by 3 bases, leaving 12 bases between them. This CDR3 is CASSQDGTHFYNSPLHF. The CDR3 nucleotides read TGCGCCAGCAGCCAAGATGGGACACATTTCTATAATTCACCCCTCCACTTT.

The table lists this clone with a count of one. The CDR3 nucleotides read TGTGCCAGCAGCTTATTAGGTGCGGCAGATAGAACGAATGAGCAGTTCTTC. This encodes CASSLLGAADRTNEQFF. This chain joins TRBV11-2 and TRBJ2-1; D is undetermined. Germline-derived CDR1 and CDR2 are SGHAT and FQNNGV. This CDR3 is built from 17 residues. Trimming left V 2 bases short and J 7 bases short, with 21 bases between.

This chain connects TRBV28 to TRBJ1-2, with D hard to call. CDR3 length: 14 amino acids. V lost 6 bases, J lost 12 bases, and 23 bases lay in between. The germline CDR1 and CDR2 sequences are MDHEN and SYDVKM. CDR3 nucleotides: TGTGCCAGCAGCCGCGTCCTCACTATGGCTAGGAACACCTTC. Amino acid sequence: CASSRVLTMARNTF.

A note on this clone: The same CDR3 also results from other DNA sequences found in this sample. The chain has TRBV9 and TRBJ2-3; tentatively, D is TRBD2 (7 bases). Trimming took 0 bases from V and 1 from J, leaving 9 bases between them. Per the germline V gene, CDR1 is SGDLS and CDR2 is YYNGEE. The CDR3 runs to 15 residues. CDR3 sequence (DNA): TGTGCCAGCAGCGTAGCGGGGGGCGGCACAGATACGCAGTATTTT. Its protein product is CASSVAGGGTDTQYF.

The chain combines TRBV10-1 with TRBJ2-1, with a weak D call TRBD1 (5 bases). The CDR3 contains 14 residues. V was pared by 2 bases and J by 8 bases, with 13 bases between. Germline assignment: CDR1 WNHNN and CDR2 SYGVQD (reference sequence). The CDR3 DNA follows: TGCGCCAGCAGTGAGATTGGCAGGGTCCATGAGCAGTTCTTC. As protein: CASSEIGRVHEQFF.

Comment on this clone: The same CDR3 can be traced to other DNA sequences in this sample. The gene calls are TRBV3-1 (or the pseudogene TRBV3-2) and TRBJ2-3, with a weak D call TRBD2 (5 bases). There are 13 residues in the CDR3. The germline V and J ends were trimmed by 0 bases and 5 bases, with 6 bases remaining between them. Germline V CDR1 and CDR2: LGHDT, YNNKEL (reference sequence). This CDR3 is CASSQDRGDTQYF. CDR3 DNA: TGTGCCAGCAGCCAAGATCGGGGAGATACGCAGTATTTT.

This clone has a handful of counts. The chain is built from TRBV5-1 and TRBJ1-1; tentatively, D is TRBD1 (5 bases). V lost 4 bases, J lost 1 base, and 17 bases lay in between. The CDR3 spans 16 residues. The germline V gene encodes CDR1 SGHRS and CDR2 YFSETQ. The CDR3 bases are TGCGCCAGCAGCCTTGAACCGCGGACAACGAACACTGAAGCTTTCTTT. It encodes CASSLEPRTTNTEAFF.

The CDR3 nucleotides read TGTGCCAGCAGCTTAGCCGGTAGGGTGGGACAGGGCATCAGCTCTGGAAACACCATATATTTT. Amino acids: CASSLAGRVGQGISSGNTIYF. The J gene is TRBJ1-3, the V gene TRBV7-8, with TRBD1 matching 9 bases. From germline, CDR1 is SGHVS and CDR2 FQNEAQ. This CDR3 comprises 21 residues. Germline trimming cut 0 bases from V and 0 bases from J; bases unmatched to any gene: 15.

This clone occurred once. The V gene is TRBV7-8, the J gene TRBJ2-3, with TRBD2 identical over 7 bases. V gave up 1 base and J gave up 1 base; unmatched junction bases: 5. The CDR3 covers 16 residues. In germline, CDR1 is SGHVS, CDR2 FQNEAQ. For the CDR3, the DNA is TGTGCCAGCAGCTTAGTGGTGGCGGGGGGCACAGATACGCAGTATTTT. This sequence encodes CASSLVVAGGTDTQYF.

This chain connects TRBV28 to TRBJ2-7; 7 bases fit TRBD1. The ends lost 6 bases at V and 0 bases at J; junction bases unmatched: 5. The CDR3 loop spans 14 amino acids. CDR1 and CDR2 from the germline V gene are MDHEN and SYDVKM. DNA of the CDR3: TGTGCCAGCAGCCCCGACAGGGTCTCCTACGAGCAGTACTTC. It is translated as CASSPDRVSYEQYF.

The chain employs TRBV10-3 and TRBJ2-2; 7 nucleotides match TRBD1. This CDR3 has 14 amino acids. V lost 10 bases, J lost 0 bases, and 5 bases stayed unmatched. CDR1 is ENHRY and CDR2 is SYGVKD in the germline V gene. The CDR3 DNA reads TGTGCCACGGGGACAGCGACGAACACCGGGGAGCTGTTTTTT. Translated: CATGTATNTGELFF.

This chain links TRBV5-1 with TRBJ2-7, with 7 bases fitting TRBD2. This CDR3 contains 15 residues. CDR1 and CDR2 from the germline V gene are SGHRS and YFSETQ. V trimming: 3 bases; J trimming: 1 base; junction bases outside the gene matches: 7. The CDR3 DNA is TGCGCCAGCAGCTGGGCTAGCGGTCCTTCCTACGAGCAGTACTTC. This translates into CASSWASGPSYEQYF. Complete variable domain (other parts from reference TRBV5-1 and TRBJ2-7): KAGVTQTPRYLIKTRGQQVTLSCSPISGHRSVSWYQQTPGQGLQFLFEYFSETQRNKGNFPGRFSGRQFSNSRSEMNVSTLELGDSALYLCASSWASGPSYEQYFGPGTRLTVT.

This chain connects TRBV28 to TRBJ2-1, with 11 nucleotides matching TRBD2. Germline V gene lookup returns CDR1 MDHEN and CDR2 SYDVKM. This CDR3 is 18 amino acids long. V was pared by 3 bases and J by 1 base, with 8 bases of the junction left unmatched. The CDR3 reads CASSLVTSGRGSYNEQFF. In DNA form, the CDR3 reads TGTGCCAGCAGTTTGGTCACTAGCGGGAGAGGTTCCTACAATGAGCAGTTCTTC. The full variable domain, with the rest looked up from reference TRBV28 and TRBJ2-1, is DVKVTQSSRYLVKRTGEKVFLECVQDMDHENMFWYRQDPGLGLRLIYFSYDVKMKEKGDIPEGYSVSREKKERFSLILESASTNQTSMYLCASSLVTSGRGSYNEQFFGPGTRLTVL.

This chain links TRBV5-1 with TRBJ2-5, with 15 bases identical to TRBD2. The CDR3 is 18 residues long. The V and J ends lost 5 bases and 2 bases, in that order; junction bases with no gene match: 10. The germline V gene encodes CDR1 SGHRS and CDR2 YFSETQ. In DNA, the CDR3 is TGCGCCAGCAGTCACCCTACCGGGACTAGCGGGGGGCAAGAGACCCAGTACTTC. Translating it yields CASSHPTGTSGGQETQYF.

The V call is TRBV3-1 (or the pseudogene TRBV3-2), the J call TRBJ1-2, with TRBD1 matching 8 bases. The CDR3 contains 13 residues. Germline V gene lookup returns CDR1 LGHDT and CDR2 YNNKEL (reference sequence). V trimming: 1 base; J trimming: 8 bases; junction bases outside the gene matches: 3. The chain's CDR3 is CASSQAGTGGYTF. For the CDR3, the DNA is TGTGCCAGCAGCCAAGCAGGGACAGGCGGCTACACCTTC.

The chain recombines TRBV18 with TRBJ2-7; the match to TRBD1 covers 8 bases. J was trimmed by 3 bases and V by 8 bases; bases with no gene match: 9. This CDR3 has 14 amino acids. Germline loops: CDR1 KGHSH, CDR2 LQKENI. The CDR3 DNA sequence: TGTGCCAGCACATCCGGGACAGGCTTCTACGAGCAGTACTTC. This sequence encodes CASTSGTGFYEQYF.

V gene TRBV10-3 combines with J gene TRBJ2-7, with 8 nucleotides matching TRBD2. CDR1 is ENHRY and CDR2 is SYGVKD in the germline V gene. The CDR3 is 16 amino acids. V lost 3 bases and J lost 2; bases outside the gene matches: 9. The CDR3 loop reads CAISDRGGEVPYEQYF. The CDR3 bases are TGTGCCATCAGTGACCGGGGGGGGGAAGTCCCCTACGAGCAGTACTTC.